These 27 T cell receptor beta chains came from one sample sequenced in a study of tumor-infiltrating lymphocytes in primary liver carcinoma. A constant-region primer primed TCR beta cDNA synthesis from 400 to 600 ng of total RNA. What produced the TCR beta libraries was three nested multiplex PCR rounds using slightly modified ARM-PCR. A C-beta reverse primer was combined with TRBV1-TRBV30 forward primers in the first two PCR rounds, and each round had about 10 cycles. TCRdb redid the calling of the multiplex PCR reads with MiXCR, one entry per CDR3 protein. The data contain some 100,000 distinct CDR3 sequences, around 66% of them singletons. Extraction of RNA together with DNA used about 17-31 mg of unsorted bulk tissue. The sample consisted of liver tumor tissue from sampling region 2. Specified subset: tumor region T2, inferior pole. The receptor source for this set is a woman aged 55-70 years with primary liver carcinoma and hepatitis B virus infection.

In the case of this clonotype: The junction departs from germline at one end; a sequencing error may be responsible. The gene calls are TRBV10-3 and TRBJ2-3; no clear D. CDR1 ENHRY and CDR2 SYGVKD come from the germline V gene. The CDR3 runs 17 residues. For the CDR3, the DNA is TGTGCCACCAGTGAGTCCCGCTTGCAATCGGAACGAGATACGCAGTATTTT. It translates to CATSESRLQSERDTQYF.

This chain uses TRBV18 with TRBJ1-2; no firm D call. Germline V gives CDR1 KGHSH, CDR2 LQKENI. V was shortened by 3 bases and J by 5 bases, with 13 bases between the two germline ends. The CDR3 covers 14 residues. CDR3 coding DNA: TGTGCCAGCTCACCGGTGACACTTCAGTATGGCTACACCTTC. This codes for CASSPVTLQYGYTF.

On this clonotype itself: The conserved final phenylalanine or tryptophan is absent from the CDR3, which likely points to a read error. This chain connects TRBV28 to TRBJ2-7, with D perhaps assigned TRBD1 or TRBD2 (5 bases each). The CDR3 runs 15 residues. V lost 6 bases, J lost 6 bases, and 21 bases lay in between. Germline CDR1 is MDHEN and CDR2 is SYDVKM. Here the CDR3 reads CASSLGRGGGREQYS. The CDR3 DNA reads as TGTGCCAGCAGCCTGGGACGGGGTGGGGGTCGCGAGCAGTACTCC.

The chain's CDR3 is CASSKGVLWNTEAFF. CDR3 DNA: TGTGCCAGCTCGAAGGGCGTCCTATGGAACACTGAAGCTTTCTTT. The rearrangement uses TRBV28 and TRBJ1-1; D uncertain. This CDR3 has 15 amino acids. The germline V gene encodes CDR1 MDHEN and CDR2 SYDVKM. With 8 bases removed from V and 1 base from J, the gap between germline ends came to 17 bases.

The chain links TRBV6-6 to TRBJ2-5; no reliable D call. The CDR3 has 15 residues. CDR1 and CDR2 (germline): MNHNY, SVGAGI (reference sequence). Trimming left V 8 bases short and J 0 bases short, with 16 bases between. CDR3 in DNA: TGTGCCAGCGGTCCCCCTGGATCGAACCAAGAGACCCAGTACTTC. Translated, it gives CASGPPGSNQETQYF.

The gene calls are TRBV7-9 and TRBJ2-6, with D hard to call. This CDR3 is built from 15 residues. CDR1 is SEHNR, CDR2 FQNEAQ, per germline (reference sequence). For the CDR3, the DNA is TGTGACAACAGCTTACATGGGGTTGGGGCCAACGTCCTGACTTTC. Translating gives CDNSLHGVGANVLTF. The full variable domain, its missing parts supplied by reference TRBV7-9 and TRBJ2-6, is DTGVSQNPRHKITKRGQNVTFRCDPISEHNRLYWYRQTLGQGPEFLTYFQNEAQLEKSRLLSDRFSAERPKGSFSTLEIQRTEQGDSAMYLCDNSLHGVGANVLTFGAGSRLTVL.

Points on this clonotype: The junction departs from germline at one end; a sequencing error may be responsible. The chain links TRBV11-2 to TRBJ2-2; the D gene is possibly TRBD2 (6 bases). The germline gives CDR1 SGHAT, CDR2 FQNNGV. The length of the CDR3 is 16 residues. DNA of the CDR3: TGTGCCAGTAGCTTTGATACGGCTAGCGCAACCGGAGAGCTGTTTTTT. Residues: CASSFDTASATGELFF.

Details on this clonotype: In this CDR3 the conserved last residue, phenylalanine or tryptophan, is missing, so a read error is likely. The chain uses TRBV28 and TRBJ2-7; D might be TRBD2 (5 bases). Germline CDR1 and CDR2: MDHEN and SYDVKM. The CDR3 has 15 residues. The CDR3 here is CVSKILSGRLYEQYI. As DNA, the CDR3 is TGTGTCAGCAAAATACTAAGCGGAAGACTTTACGAGCAGTACATC.

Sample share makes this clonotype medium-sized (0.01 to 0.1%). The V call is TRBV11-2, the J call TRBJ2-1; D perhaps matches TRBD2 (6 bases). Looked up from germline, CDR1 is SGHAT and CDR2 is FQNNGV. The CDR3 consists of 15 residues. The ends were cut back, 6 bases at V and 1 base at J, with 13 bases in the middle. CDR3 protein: CASSSGTQSYNEQFF. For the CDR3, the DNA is TGTGCCAGCAGTTCCGGGACTCAATCCTACAATGAGCAGTTCTTC. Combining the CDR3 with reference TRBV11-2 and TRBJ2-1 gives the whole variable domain EAGVAQSPRYKIIEKRQSVAFWCNPISGHATLYWYQQILGQGPKLLIQFQNNGVVDDSQLPKDRFSAERLKGVDSTLKIQPAKLEDSAVYLCASSSGTQSYNEQFFGPGTRLTVL.

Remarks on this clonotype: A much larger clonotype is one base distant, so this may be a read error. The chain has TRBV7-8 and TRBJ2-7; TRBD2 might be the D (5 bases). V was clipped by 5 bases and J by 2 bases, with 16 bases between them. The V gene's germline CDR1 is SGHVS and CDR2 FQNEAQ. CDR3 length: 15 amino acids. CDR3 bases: TGTGCCAGCAGCAATCCCCAGCGGAGCCCCTACGAGCAGTACTTC. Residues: CASSNPQRSPYEQYF.

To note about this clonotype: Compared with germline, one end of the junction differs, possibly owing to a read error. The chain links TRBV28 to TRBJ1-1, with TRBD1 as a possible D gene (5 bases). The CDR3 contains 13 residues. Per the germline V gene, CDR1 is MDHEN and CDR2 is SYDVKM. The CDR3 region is CVSSFQGYIEAFF. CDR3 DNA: TGTGTCAGCAGTTTCCAGGGTTACATTGAAGCTTTCTTT.

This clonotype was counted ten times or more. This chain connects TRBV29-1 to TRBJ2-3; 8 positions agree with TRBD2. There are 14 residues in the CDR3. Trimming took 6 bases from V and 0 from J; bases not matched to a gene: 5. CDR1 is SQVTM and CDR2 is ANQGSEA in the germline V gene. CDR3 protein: CSVAGTRSTDTQYF. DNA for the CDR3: TGCAGCGTCGCCGGGACTAGGAGCACAGATACGCAGTATTTT.

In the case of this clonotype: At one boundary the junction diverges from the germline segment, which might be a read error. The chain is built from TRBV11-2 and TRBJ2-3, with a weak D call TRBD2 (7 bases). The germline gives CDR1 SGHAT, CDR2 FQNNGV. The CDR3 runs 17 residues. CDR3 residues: CANSLGGLTYMSDTQYF. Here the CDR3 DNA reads TGTGCCAACAGCTTAGGGGGACTAACGTATATGTCAGATACGCAGTATTTT. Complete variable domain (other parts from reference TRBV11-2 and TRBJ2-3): EAGVAQSPRYKIIEKRQSVAFWCNPISGHATLYWYQQILGQGPKLLIQFQNNGVVDDSQLPKDRFSAERLKGVDSTLKIQPAKLEDSAVYLCANSLGGLTYMSDTQYFGPGTRLTVL.

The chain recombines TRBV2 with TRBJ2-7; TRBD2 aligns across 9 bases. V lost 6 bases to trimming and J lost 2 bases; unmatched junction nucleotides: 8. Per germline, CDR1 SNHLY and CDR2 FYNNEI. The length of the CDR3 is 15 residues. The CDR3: CASSAGLARAYEQYF. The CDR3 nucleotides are TGTGCCAGCAGCGCCGGACTAGCGCGAGCCTACGAGCAGTACTTC.

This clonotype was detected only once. CDR3 sequence reads: CASSLRQLNEQFF. The CDR3 DNA is TGTGCCAGCTCACTCCGACAGCTCAATGAGCAGTTCTTC. This rearrangement joins TRBV18 to TRBJ2-1, with D possibly TRBD1 on 5 matching bases. The CDR3 runs 13 residues. The germline V and J ends were trimmed by 4 bases and 6 bases, with 10 bases remaining between them. CDR1 and CDR2 (germline): KGHSH, LQKENI.

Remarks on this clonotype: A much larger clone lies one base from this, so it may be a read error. CDR3 sequence (DNA): TGTGTCAGCAGTTTTCGCGAAAACACTGAAGCTTTCTTT. Protein: CVSSFRENTEAFF. The V gene is TRBV12-3 or TRBV12-4, the J gene TRBJ1-1; D not certain. CDR3 length: 13 amino acids.

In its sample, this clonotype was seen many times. The CDR3 DNA sequence: TGCGCCAGCAGCCCTACGCTAGGGAACACCGGGGAGCTGTTTTTT. Translation gives CASSPTLGNTGELFF. The V call is TRBV5-1, the J call TRBJ2-2; no definite D call. Trimming left V 4 bases short and J 1 base short, with 11 bases between. The CDR3 loop spans 15 amino acids. Germline-derived CDR1 and CDR2 are SGHRS and YFSETQ.

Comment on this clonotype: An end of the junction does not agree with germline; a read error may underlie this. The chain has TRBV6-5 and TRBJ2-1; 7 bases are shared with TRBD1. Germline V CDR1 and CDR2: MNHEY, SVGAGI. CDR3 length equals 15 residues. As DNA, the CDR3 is TGTGCCAGCACTCAAGGGGGCACACCAAACAATAAGCAGTTCTTC. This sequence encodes CASTQGGTPNNKQFF.

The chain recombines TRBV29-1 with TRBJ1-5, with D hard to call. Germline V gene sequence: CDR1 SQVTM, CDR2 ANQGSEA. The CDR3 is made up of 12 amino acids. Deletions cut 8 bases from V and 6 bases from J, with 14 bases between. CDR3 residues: CSIRTSSQPQHF. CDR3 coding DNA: TGCAGCATTAGGACCTCTTCTCAGCCCCAGCATTTT.

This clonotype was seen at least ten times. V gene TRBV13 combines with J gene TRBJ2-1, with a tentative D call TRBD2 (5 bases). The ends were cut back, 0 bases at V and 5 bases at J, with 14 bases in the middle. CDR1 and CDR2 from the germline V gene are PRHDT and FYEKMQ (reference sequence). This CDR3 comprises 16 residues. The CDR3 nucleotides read TGTGCCAGCAGCTTAGGAACGGGGAATTGGGACAATGAGCAGTTCTTC. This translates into CASSLGTGNWDNEQFF. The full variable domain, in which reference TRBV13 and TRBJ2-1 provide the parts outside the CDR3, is AAGVIQSPRHLIKEKRETATLKCYPIPRHDTVYWYQQGPGQDPQFLISFYEKMQSDKGSIPDRFSAQQFSDYHSELNMSSLELGDSALYFCASSLGTGNWDNEQFFGPGTRLTVL.

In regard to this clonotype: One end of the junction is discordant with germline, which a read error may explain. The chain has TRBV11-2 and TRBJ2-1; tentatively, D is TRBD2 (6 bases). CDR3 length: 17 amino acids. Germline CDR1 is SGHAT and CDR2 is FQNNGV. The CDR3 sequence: CDSSRRQAEGPGDEQFF. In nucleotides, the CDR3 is TGTGACAGCAGCAGGAGACAAGCGGAAGGGCCGGGGGATGAGCAGTTCTTC.

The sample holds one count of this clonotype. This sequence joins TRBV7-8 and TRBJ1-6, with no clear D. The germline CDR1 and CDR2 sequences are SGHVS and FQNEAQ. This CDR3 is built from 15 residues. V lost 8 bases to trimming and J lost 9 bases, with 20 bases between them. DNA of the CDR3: TGTGCCAGCTGCGTTAGGCAGTGTCCGAGTTCACCCCTCCACTTT. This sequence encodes CASCVRQCPSSPLHF. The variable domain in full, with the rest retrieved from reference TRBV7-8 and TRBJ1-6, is GAGVSQSPRYKVAKRGQDVALRCDPISGHVSLFWYQQALGQGPEFLTYFQNEAQLDKSGLPSDRFFAERPEGSVSTLKIQRTQQEDSAVYLCASCVRQCPSSPLHFGNGTRLTVT.

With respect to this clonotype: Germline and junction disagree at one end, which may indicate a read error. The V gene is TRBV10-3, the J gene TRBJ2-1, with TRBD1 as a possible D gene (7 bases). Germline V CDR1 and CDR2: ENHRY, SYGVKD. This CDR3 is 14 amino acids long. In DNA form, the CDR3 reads TGTGCCATCAAAACTAGTTCGCGGGACAGTGAGCAGCTCTTC. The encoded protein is CAIKTSSRDSEQLF.

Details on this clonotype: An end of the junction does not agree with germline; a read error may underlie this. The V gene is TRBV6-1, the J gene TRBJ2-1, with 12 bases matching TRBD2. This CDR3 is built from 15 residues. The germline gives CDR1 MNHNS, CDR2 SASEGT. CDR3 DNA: TGTGCCAGCAGTCGGTTGACTAGCGGGAGTCCTGAGCACTTCTTC. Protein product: CASSRLTSGSPEHFF.

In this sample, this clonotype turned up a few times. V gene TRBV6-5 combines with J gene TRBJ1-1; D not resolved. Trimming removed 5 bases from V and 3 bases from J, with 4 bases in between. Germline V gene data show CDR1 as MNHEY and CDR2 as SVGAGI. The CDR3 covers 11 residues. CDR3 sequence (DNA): TGTGCCAGCAGTGGATACACTGAAGCTTTCTTT. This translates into CASSGYTEAFF.

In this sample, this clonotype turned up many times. The CDR3 DNA sequence: TGTGCCAGCAGCTTGACTAGCGGGGCGAACACCGGGGAGCTGTTTTTT. Translated: CASSLTSGANTGELFF. The rearrangement links TRBV5-5 to TRBJ2-2; 10 nucleotides align to TRBD2. With V trimmed by 1 base and J by 0 bases, 0 bases remained unmatched. The CDR3 covers 16 residues. CDR1 is SGHKS, CDR2 YYEKEE, per germline (reference sequence).

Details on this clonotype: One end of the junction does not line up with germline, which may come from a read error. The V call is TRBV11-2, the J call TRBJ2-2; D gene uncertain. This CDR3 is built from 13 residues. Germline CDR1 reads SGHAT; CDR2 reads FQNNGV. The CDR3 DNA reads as TGTCCCAGCAGCCTAGAAGTGGCCGGGGAGCTGTTTTTT. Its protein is CPSSLEVAGELFF.